The 9 T cell receptor beta chains presented below share a single source sample, sequenced in a study of identifying expanded T cells in peripheral blood. TCRdb's table, derived via immunoSEQ multiplex PCR, lists solely in-frame clones and lacks some. The sample shows about 100,000 clones, around 88% of them seen only once. The sample comprised blood. These TCRs come from a person aged 18 to 70 in good health.

The V gene is TRBV7-8, the J gene TRBJ2-5, with D maybe TRBD2 (6 bases). CDR1 is SGHVS and CDR2 is FQNEAQ in the germline V gene. V lost 5 bases to trimming and J lost 4 bases, with 11 bases between them. This CDR3 spans 13 amino acids. CDR3 amino acids: CASSREERETQYF. For the CDR3, the DNA is TGTGCCAGCAGCAGGGAGGAGCGAGAGACCCAGTACTTC.

CDR3: CASSLSGGLYQETQYF. Written as DNA, the CDR3 is TGCGCCAGCAGCTTATCAGGGGGCCTATACCAAGAGACCCAGTACTTC. The chain recombines TRBV5-1 with TRBJ2-5; TRBD1 agrees at 8 bases. Germline lookup yields CDR1 SGHRS and CDR2 YFSETQ. Losses at the gene ends were 2 bases for V and 0 bases for J; bases not matched to a gene: 6. The CDR3 runs 16 residues.

The chain recombines TRBV6-5 with TRBJ1-1; tentative D call: TRBD1 (5 bases). The CDR3 sequence is 15 residues long. CDR1 is MNHEY, CDR2 SVGAGI, per germline. Trimming removed 2 bases from V and 0 bases from J, with 10 bases in between. CDR3 in DNA: TGTGCCAGCAGTTACGTTGACAGTCTGAACACTGAAGCTTTCTTT. Translated, it gives CASSYVDSLNTEAFF.

The rearrangement links TRBV18 to TRBJ2-3; 10 bases are a match to TRBD2. The CDR3 spans 16 residues. V lost 1 base and J lost 4; bases outside the gene matches: 5. Germline CDR1 and CDR2: KGHSH and LQKENI. The CDR3 bases are TGTGCCAGCTCACCACGCTCTAGCGGGGGTTCAGATACGCAGTATTTT. This sequence encodes CASSPRSSGGSDTQYF.

The V call is TRBV6-1, the J call TRBJ2-5, with D possibly being TRBD2 (7 bases). V gave up 2 bases and J gave up 6 bases, with 19 bases separating them. In germline, CDR1 is MNHNS, CDR2 SASEGT. The length of the CDR3 is 16 residues. CDR3 bases: TGTGCCAGCAGTGAACTCGGCGGGGGCGATTGGAAGACCCAGTACTTC. This encodes CASSELGGGDWKTQYF.

The rearrangement links TRBV4-2 to TRBJ1-6; D gene unclear. Trimming removed 1 base at V and 8 bases at J, with 9 bases between. Germline V gene lookup returns CDR1 LGHNA and CDR2 YNFKEQ. The CDR3 totals 14 residues. CDR3 residues: CASSQAAADSPLHF. The CDR3, as DNA: TGTGCCAGCAGCCAAGCAGCCGCTGATTCACCCCTCCACTTT.

The gene calls are TRBV7-2 and TRBJ2-1; TRBD1 matches 10 bases. The germline CDR1 and CDR2 sequences are SGHTA and FQGNSA. The CDR3 length is 18 residues. Unmatched junction bases numbered 15, after V lost 5 bases and J lost 5 bases. CDR3 DNA: TGTGCCAGCAGCAACCCAAAGAAGACAGGGGGCGTCGACAATGAGCAGTTCTTC. Encoded protein: CASSNPKKTGGVDNEQFF.

The J gene is TRBJ1-6, the V gene TRBV7-7, with D unresolved. V lost 5 bases and J 8 bases, leaving 10 bases between the germline ends. The CDR3 loop spans 13 amino acids. Germline loops: CDR1 SSHAT, CDR2 FNYEAQ (reference sequence). CDR3 sequence (DNA): TGTGCCAGCAGCCCGGGAGGAGATTCACCCCTCCACTTT. It yields the protein CASSPGGDSPLHF.

The genes are TRBV2 and TRBJ2-5, with D possibly being TRBD1 (6 bases). Germline V gene data show CDR1 as SNHLY and CDR2 as FYNNEI. Between the trimmed V and J ends, which lost 4 bases and 1 base, there was a span of 10 bases. The CDR3 extends over 14 amino acids. This CDR3 is CASSGTGTQETQYF. CDR3 in DNA: TGTGCCAGCAGTGGAACAGGGACCCAAGAGACCCAGTACTTC. The full variable domain, its missing parts supplied by reference TRBV2 and TRBJ2-5, is EPEVTQTPSHQVTQMGQEVILRCVPISNHLYFYWYRQILGQKVEFLVSFYNNEISEKSEIFDDQFSVERPDGSNFTLKIRSTKLEDSAMYFCASSGTGTQETQYFGPGTRLLVL.